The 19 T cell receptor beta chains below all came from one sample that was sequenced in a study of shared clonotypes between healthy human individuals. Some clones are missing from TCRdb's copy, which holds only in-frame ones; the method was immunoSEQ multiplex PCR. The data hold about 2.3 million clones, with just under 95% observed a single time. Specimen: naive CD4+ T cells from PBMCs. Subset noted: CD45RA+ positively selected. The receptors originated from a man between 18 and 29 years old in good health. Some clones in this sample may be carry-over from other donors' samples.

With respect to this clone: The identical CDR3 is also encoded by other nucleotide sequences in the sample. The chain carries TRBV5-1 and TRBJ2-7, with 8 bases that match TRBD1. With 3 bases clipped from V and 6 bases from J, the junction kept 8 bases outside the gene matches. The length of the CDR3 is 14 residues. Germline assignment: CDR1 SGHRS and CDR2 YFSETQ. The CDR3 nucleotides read TGCGCCAGCAGCTCAGGACAGGGAATCGGCGAGCAGTACTTC. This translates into CASSSGQGIGEQYF.

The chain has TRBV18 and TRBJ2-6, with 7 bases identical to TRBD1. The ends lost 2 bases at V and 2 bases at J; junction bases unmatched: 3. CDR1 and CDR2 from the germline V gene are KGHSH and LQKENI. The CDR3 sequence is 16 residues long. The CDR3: CASSPRGQPGANVLTF. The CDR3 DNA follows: TGTGCCAGCTCACCAAGGGGACAGCCTGGGGCCAACGTCCTGACTTTC.

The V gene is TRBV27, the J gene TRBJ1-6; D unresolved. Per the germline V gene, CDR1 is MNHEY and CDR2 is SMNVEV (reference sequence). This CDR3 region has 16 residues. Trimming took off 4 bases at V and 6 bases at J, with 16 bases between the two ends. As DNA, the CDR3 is TGTGCCAGCAGTTCCGCGAGTATTCCCCGTAATTCACCCCTCCACTTT. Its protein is CASSSASIPRNSPLHF.

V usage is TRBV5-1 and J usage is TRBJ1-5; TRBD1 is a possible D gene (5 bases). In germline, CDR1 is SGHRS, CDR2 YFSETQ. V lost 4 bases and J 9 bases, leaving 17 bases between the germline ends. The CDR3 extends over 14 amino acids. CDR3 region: CASSPLGVQGPQHF. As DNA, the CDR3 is TGCGCCAGCAGCCCTCTTGGGGTCCAGGGGCCCCAGCATTTT.

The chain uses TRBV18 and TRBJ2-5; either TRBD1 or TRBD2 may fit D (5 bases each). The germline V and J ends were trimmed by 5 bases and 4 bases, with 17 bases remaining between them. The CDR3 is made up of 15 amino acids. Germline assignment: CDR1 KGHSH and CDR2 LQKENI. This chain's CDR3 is CASSDFGAGGETQYF. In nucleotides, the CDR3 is TGTGCCAGCTCAGATTTTGGGGCGGGCGGAGAGACCCAGTACTTC.

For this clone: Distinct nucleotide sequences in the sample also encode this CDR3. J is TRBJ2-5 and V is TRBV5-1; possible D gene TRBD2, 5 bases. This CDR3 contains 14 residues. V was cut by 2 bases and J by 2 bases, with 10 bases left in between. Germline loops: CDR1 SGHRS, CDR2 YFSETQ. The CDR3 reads CASSLSGLQETQYF. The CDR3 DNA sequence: TGCGCCAGCAGCTTAAGTGGACTTCAAGAGACCCAGTACTTC. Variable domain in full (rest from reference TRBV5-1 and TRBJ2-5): KAGVTQTPRYLIKTRGQQVTLSCSPISGHRSVSWYQQTPGQGLQFLFEYFSETQRNKGNFPGRFSGRQFSNSRSEMNVSTLELGDSALYLCASSLSGLQETQYFGPGTRLLVL.

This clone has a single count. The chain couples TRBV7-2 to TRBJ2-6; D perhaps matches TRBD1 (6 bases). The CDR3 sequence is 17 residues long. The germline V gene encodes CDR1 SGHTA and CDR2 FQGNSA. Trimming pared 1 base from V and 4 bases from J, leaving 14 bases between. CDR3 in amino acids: CASSLDLGGFGANVLTF. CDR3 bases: TGTGCCAGCAGCTTAGATCTAGGGGGATTCGGGGCCAACGTCCTGACTTTC.

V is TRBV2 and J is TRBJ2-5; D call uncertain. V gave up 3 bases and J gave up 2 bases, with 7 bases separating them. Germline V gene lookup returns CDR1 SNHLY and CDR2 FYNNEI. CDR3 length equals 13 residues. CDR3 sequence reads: CASSEYTQETQYF. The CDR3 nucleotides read TGTGCCAGCAGTGAGTACACTCAAGAGACCCAGTACTTC.

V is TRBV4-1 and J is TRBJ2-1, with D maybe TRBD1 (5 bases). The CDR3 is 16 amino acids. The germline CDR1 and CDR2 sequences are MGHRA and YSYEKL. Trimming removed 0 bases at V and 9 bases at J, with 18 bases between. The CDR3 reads CASSQEGAFSWSEQFF. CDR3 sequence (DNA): TGCGCCAGCAGCCAAGAAGGGGCCTTTAGTTGGAGTGAGCAGTTCTTC.

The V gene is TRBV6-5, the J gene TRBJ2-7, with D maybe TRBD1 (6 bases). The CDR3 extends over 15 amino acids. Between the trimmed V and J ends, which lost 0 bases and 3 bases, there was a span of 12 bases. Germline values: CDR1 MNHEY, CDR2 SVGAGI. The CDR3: CASSYSGAYNYEQYF. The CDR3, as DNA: TGTGCCAGCAGTTACTCGGGGGCTTACAACTACGAGCAGTACTTC.

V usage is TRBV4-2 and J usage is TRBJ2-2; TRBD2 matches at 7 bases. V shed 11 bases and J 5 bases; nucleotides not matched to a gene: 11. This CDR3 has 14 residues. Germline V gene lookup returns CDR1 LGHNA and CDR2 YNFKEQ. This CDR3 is CASGGEGWTGELFF. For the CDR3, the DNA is TGTGCCTCTGGGGGGGAAGGGTGGACCGGGGAGCTGTTTTTT.

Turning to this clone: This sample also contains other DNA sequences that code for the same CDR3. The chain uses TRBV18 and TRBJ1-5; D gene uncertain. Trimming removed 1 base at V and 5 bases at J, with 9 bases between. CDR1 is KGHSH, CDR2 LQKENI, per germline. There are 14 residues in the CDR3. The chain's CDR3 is CASSPLNSDQPQHF. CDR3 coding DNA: TGTGCCAGCTCACCACTGAACAGTGATCAGCCCCAGCATTTT.

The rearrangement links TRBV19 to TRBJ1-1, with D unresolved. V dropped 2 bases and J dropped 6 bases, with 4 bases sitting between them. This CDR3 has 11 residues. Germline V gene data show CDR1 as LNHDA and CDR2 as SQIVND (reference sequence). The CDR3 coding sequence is TGTGCCAGTAGTATAACTTCTGAAGCTTTCTTT. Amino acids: CASSITSEAFF.

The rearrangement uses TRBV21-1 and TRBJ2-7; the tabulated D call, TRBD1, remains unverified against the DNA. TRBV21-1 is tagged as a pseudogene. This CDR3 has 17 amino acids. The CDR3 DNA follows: TGTGCCAGCAGCAAAGAGGACAGGGGCCGGAGTTCCTACGAGCAGTACTTC. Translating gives CASSKEDRGRSSYEQYF.

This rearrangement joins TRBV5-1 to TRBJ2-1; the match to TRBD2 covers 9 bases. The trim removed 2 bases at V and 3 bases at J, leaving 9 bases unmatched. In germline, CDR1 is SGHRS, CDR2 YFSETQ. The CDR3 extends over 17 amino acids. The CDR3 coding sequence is TGCGCCAGCAGCTTCTCGGCGGGAGGGCTAAGCTACAATGAGCAGTTCTTC. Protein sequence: CASSFSAGGLSYNEQFF.

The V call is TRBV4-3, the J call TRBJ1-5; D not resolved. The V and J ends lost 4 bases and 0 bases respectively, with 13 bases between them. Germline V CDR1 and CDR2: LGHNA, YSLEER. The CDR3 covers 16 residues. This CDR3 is CASSLFFVDSNQPQHF. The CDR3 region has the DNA TGCGCCAGCAGCCTTTTCTTTGTGGATAGCAATCAGCCCCAGCATTTT.

The CDR3 loop reads CASSRGDLQGAFSNGYTF. Here the CDR3 DNA reads TGCGCCAGCAGCCGCGGCGACCTACAGGGGGCCTTTTCGAATGGCTACACCTTC. The chain carries TRBV5-1 and TRBJ1-2, with TRBD1 identical over 9 bases. There are 18 residues in the CDR3. Germline CDR1 is SGHRS and CDR2 is YFSETQ. Unmatched junction bases numbered 19, after V lost 4 bases and J lost 6 bases.

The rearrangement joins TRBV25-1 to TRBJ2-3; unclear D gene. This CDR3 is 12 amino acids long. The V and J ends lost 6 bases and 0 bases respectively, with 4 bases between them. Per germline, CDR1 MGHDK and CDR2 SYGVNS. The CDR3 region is CASRTSTDTQYF. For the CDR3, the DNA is TGTGCCAGCAGGACTAGCACAGATACGCAGTATTTT.

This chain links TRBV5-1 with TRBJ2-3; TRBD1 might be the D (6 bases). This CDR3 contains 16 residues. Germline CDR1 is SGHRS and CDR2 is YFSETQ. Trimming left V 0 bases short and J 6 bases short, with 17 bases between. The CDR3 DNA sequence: TGCGCCAGCAGCTTGGCCGGGACAACAGGGTGGGATACGCAGTATTTT. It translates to CASSLAGTTGWDTQYF.